This is a list of T cell receptor beta chains from one sample in a study of cytomegalovirus exposure and HLA in healthy donors. Sequencing was performed with immunoSEQ multiplex PCR; in TCRdb, only in-frame clones are kept and a portion is missing. The data hold approximately 100,000 clones, with 60% to 80% observed a single time. The sample consisted of PBMCs. The receptor set was obtained from a middle-aged man in good health and CMV-seropositive. Both conserved end residues are part of each CDR3. Fields, in order: V gene, CDR3 protein.

>TRBV27
CASSLSGAGNTIYF
>TRBV9
CASSVTGSNTEAFF
>TRBV7-4
CASNIPSSNEQFF
>TRBV4-2
CASSQDYRGETQYF
>TRBV2
CASSVGALYGYTF
>TRBV12-5
CASGPGLRSPLHF
>TRBV11-2
CASSLGAGNTEAFF
>TRBV19
CASSPWREGETQYF
>TRBV2
CASRDRGSYEQYF
>TRBV12-5
CASGPVNQPQHF
>TRBV11-2
CATADRAKTNEKLFF
>TRBV11-2
CASSQHGQVVSGEAFF
>TRBV5-6
CASSGGQTSSYEQYF
>TRBV7-2
CASSLARDRGRDTQYF
>TRBV12-5
CASGLVRTSVSNEQFF
>TRBV5-1
CASSSDDRGVYNSPLHF
>TRBV2
CASSPRTSGVLQETQYF
>TRBV7-3
CASSLQGGNSPLHF
>TRBV5-1
CASSLGQGPDTQYF
>TRBV9
CASGHSPGTEAFF
>TRBV5-1
CASSLASSYNSPLHF
>TRBV5-1
CASSLESGSLSSGYTF
>TRBV7-2
CASSSGRNIQYF
>TRBV6-1
CASSEPGQGGKAEAFF
>TRBV13
CASSPLGGSDYGYTF
>TRBV6-1
CASSEPGGVDNEQFF
>TRBV25-1
CASSELNFYNEQFF
>TRBV6-1
CASTRTSGYYNEQFF
>TRBV9
CASSVMKNSNTEAFF
>TRBV29-1
CSVGTSDSTDTQYF
>TRBV9
CASSPQRGGQETQYF
>TRBV5-6
CASSSGQTLGAFF
>TRBV29-1
CSVVRELDEQYF
>TRBV5-6
CASSLTGTLDYEQYF
>TRBV18
CASSRQGPNEQFF
>TRBV19
CASSYGGWNTEAFF
>TRBV7-8
CASSHHPYLGGQETQYF
>TRBV9
CASSVDGTSGGSTDTQYF
>TRBV5-6
CASSLGAGTGSSSGNTIYF
>TRBV5-1
CASNRVDTGELFF
>TRBV9
CASSPWTTSRADTQYF
>TRBV4-1
CASSPWGGWSNQPQHF
>TRBV19
CASSTRTSGRDTQYF
>TRBV5-4
CASSWARLAGAGELFF
>TRBV19
CASIVAGGPTDTQYF
>TRBV5-1
CASRRAGDNNQPQHF
>TRBV7-3
CASSPQGAVATQYF